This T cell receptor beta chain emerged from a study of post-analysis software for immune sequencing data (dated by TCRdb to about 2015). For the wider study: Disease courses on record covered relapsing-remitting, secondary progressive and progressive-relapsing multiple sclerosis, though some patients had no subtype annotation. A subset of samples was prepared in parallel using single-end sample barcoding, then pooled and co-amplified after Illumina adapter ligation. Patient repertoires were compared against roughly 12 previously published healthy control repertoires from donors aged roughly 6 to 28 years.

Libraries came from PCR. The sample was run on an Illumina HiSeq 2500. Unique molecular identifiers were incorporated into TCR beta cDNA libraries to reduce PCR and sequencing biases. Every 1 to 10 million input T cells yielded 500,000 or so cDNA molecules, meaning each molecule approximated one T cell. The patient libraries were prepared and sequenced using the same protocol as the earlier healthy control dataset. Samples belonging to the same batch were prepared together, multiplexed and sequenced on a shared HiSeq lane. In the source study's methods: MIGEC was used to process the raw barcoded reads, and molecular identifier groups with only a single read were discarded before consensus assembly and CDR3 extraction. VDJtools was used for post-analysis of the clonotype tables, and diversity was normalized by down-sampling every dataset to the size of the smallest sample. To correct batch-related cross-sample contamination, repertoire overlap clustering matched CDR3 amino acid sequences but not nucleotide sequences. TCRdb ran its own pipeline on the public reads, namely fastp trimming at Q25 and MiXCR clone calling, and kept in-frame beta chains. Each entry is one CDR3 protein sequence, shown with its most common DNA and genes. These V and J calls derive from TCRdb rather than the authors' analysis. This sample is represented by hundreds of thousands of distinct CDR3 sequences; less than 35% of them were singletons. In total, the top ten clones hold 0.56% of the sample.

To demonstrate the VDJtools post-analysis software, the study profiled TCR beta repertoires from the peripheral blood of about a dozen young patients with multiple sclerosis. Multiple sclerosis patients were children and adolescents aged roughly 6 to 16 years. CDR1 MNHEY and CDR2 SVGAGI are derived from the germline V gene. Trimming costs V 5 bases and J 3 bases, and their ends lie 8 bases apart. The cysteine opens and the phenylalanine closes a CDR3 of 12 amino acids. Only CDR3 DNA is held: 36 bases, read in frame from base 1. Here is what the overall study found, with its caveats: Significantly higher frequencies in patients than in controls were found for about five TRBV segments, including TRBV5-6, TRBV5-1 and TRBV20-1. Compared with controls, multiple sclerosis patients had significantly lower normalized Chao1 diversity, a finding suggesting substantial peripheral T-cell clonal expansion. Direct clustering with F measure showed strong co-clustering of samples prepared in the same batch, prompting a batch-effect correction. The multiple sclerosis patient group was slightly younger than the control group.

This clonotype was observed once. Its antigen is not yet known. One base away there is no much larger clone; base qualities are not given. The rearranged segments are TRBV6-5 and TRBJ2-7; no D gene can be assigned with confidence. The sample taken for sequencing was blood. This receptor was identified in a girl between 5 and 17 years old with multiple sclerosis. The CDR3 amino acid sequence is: CASSNRHYEQYF. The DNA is TGTGCCAGCAGTAACCGTCACTACGAGCAGTACTTC.